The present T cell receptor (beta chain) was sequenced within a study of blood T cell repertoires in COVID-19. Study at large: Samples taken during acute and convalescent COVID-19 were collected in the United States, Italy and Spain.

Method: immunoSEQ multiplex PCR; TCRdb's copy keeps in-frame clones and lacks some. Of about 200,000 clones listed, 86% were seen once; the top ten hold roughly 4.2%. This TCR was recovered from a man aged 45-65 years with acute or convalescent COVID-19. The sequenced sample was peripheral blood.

CDR3 amino acids: CASSEAGGAVYTGELFF. As DNA, the CDR3 is TGTGCCAGCAGTGAGGCAGGGGGCGCGGTATACACCGGGGAGCTGTTTTTT. The chain has TRBV6-1 and TRBJ2-2; 8 nucleotides align to TRBD1. J lost 3 bases, V lost 3 bases, and 9 bases had no gene match. Germline values: CDR1 MNHNS, CDR2 SASEGT. The CDR3 covers 17 residues.